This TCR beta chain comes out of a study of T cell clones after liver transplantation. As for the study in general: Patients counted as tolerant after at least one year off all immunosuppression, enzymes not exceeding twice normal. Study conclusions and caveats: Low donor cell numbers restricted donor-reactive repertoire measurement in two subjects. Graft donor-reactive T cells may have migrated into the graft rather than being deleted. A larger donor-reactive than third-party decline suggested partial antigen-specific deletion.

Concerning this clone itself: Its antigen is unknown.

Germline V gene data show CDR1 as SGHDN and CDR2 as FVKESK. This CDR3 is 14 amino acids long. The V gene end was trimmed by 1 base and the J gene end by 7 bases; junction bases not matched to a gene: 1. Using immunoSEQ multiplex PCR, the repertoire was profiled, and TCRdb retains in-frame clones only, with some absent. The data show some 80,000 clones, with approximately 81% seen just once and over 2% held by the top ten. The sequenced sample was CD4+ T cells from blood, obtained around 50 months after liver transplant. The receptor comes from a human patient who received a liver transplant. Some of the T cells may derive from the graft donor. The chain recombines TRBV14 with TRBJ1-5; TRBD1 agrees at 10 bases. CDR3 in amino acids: CASSQGTGGQPQHF. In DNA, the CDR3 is TGTGCCAGCAGCCAAGGGACAGGGGGGCAGCCCCAGCATTTT.